Below, 5 T cell receptor beta chains from the same sample are listed, as sequenced in a study of long-term antiretroviral therapy in people with HIV (dated by TCRdb to between 2021 and 2023). The immunoSEQ hsTCRB v3.0 assay was used at survey level resolution for TRB variable region sequencing. In its TCRdb copy, this immuneACCESS table keeps in-frame sequences only and misses some clones. Where compared with another copy, unresolved V genes explain less than half of these, and the others have no known cause. In this sample the table shows 24,000 or so clones, about 86% of which occur a single time. The ten largest clonotypes hold 3.6% of the sample. Specimen: unsorted PBMCs, collected 1.9 years after starting antiretroviral therapy. The receptors come from a woman aged 25-40 years with HIV.

The chain recombines TRBV28 with TRBJ1-4, with D hard to call. V dropped 2 bases and J dropped 5 bases, with 9 bases sitting between them. Germline V gene lookup returns CDR1 MDHEN and CDR2 SYDVKM. The CDR3 has 14 amino acids. CDR3 nucleotide sequence: TGTGCCAGCAGTTTAGGGAGTGTGAATGAAAAACTGTTTTTT. It yields the protein CASSLGSVNEKLFF.

This clone was seen a few times. The rearrangement joins TRBV19 to TRBJ1-1; TRBD1 aligns across 10 bases. Per the germline V gene, CDR1 is LNHDA and CDR2 is SQIVND (reference sequence). The CDR3 covers 14 residues. V dropped 7 bases and J dropped 1; count of bases not matched to a gene: 3. The CDR3 region is CASTGQGTNTEAFF. DNA of the CDR3: TGTGCCAGTACGGGACAGGGGACGAACACTGAAGCTTTCTTT. Using reference TRBV19 and TRBJ1-1 for the parts outside the CDR3, the full variable domain is DGGITQSPKYLFRKEGQNVTLSCEQNLNHDAMYWYRQDPGQGLRLIYYSQIVNDFQKGDIAEGYSVSREKKESFPLTVTSAQKNPTAFYLCASTGQGTNTEAFFGQGTRLTVV.

Here the CDR3 DNA reads TGTGCCTGGAGTGTACTGCCTAGCTATGGCTACACCTTC. As protein: CAWSVLPSYGYTF. This chain joins TRBV30 and TRBJ1-2; D is unclear. The CDR3 length is 13 residues. Trimming pared 0 bases from V and 4 bases from J, leaving 9 bases between. Germline loops: CDR1 GTSNPN, CDR2 SVGIG (reference sequence). The whole variable domain, filled in from reference TRBV30 and TRBJ1-2, reads SQTIHQWPATLVQPVGSPLSLECTVEGTSNPNLYWYRQAAGRGLQLLFYSVGIGQISSEVPQNLSASRPQDRQFILSSKKLLLSDSGFYLCAWSVLPSYGYTFGSGTRLTVV.

The rearrangement links TRBV7-7 to TRBJ2-5; 11 bases are a match to TRBD2. Germline CDR1 reads SSHAT; CDR2 reads FNYEAQ (reference sequence). The CDR3 runs to 15 residues. V was clipped by 6 bases and J by 5 bases; unmatched bases: 8. Here the CDR3 DNA reads TGTGCCAGCAGTTCTAGCGGGGGGACCCGGGAGACCCAGTACTTC. Translation gives CASSSSGGTRETQYF.

In this sample, this clone turned up a few times. The rearrangement uses TRBV5-8 and TRBJ1-1; weak D call: TRBD1 (6 bases). V lost 0 bases to trimming and J lost 12 bases, with 15 bases between them. The CDR3 is 13 residues long. Germline V lookup: CDR1 SGHTS, CDR2 YDEGEE. CDR3 nucleotides: TGTGCCAGCAGCTTGGGGCCAGGGGCTGGGACTTTCTTT. Its protein is CASSLGPGAGTFF. The whole variable domain, filled in from reference TRBV5-8 and TRBJ1-1, reads EAGVTQSPTHLIKTRGQQATLRCSPISGHTSVYWYQQALGLGLQFLLWYDEGEERNRGNFPPRFSGRQFPNYSSELNVNALELEDSALYLCASSLGPGAGTFFGQGTRLTVV.